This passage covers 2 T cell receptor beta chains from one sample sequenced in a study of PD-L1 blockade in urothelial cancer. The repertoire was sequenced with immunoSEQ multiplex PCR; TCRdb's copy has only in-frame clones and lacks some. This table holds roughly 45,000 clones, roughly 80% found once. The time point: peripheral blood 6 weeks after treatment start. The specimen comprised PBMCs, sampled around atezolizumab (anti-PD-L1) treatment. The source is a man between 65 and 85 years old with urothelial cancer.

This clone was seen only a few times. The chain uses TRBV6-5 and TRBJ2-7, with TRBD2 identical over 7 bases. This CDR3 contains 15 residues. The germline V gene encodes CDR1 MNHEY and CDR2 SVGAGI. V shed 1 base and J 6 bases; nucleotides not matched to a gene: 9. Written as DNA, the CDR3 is TGTGCCAGCAGTTACTTGGACCGGGACTACAGCGAGCAGTACTTC. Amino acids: CASSYLDRDYSEQYF.

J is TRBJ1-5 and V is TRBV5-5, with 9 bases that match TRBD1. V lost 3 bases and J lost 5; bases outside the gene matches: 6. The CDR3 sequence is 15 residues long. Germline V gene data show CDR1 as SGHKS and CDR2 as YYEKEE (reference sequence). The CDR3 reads CASSWGQGPDQPQHF. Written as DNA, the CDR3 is TGTGCCAGCAGCTGGGGACAGGGTCCTGATCAGCCCCAGCATTTT. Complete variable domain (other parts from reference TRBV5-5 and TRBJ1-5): DAGVTQSPTHLIKTRGQQVTLRCSPISGHKSVSWYQQVLGQGPQFIFQYYEKEERGRGNFPDRFSARQFPNYSSELNVNALLLGDSALYLCASSWGQGPDQPQHFGDGTRLSIL.